This T cell receptor (beta chain) was retrieved from a study of blood T cell repertoires in COVID-19. Study context: Researchers got acute and convalescent COVID-19 samples from the United States, Italy and Spain.

Participants' reported clinical history set cohort assignment. Source study methods: Scientists estimated how many nucleated cells there were by amplifying reference gene primers. Profiling relied on immunoSEQ multiplex PCR, and the TCRdb table lists in-frame clones only, not all of them. V and J calls and clone size are copied from that table; D and trimming were computed from the DNA. This table has approximately 300,000 clones, roughly 85% appearing once. The TCR sequence derives from a woman in her 30s who had been exposed to COVID-19. Sequencing input: PBMCs or T cells enriched from blood (not recorded which).

The CDR3 spells CASSLGTGGTSGIYNEQFF. CDR3 bases: TGTGCCAGCAGCTTGGGGACAGGAGGGACTAGCGGGATTTACAATGAGCAGTTCTTC. The genes are TRBV13 and TRBJ2-1, with TRBD2 identical over 13 bases. Germline lookup yields CDR1 PRHDT and CDR2 FYEKMQ (reference sequence). The CDR3 loop spans 19 amino acids. J lost 4 bases, V lost 3 bases, and 12 bases had no gene match.